This TCR beta chain was profiled in a study of shared clonotypes between healthy human individuals (dated by TCRdb to 2020 to 2022). Background on the whole study: A few men and a couple of women, aged 18 to 49 years, made up the cohort. For each donor, CD4 naive and CD4 memory were each given three plates, CD8 naive was given two plates, and CD8 memory was given one plate. To estimate repertoire size and how much clonotype sharing occurs between individuals, the study deeply sequenced the blood TCR repertoires of roughly 5 healthy adults. Different laboratories and diverse techniques were used to prepare libraries and sequence TCR repertoires, to increase sequencing depth and limit assay-specific biases. Between about 0.85 and 8.9 billion PBMCs per donor were obtained by leukapheresis.

TCR CDR3 regions were amplified from genomic DNA by multiplex PCR using the deep immunoSEQ assay. Genomic DNA extracted from each cell subset was distributed evenly over all wells of several immunoSEQ 96-well plates, and each plate served as one replicate. For sorted subsets, 150 to 200 ng genomic DNA, equal to about 30,000 T cell genomes, was loaded into each replicate PCR. Purified libraries were quantified with a Qubit 3.0 fluorometer, sized on a Bioanalyzer 2100, and re-quantified with the KAPA Library Quantification kit. Each immunoSEQ 96-well plate was sequenced on its own single-read 150-cycle Illumina NextSeq 550 flow cell. The original methods were these. Because the immunoSEQ output held only junctional sequences and lacked quality scores, the filtering could not match the filtering applied to full-length reads. Sequences were annotated with PyIR, a Python wrapper for IgBLAST v1.9, using IMGT germline references to assign V/J genes and CDR3. Reads with weak V/J assignments (E-value above 1e-6), missing CDR3, stop codons, out-of-frame junctions, or ambiguous translated residues were removed. V3J clonotypes were defined by identical inferred V gene, J gene, and CDR3 amino acid sequence. To compute the percentage overlap between repertoires, the number of shared unique clonotypes was divided by the size of the smaller repertoire. RTK rarefaction, the Chao1 estimator, and Recon v2.1 estimates of unobserved clonotypes were used to assess repertoire richness. For all TCRbeta clonotypes obtained by the gDNA method from a few donors, generation probabilities were computed with OLGA. Sourced from immuneACCESS, this table was stored by TCRdb with only in-frame sequences that have V and J called. A share of the clones is absent; for the studies checked, an unresolved V gene accounts for under half, and the remainder has no known explanation. V and J calls and clone size are those listed in that table; D and trimming were worked out from the DNA. The sample data list around 700,000 clones, and 55% to 75% of these were observed just once. 1.5% to 2% of the sample lies in the top ten.

The donors were healthy, HIV-negative adults who had no recently reported acute infections or vaccinations. All donors were Caucasian adults living in Nashville, Tennessee, USA. Magnetic negative selection was used to enrich CD4+ T cells, after which naive cells were positively selected on CD45RA and the negative fraction became the memory subset. Blood was obtained by leukapheresis, after which PBMCs were separated by Ficoll-Histopaque density gradient centrifugation and cryopreserved in liquid nitrogen vapor phase. Analytical flow cytometry was used to check the purity and quantity of each magnetically sorted T cell population. From each sorted fraction, genomic DNA was isolated and quantified by UV absorbance on a Nanodrop 2000c. A note on this clone: This clone's antigen is unknown. Per-base qualities were not stored, and no clone one base away is much larger.

Including the terminal cysteine and phenylalanine, the CDR3 comprises 15 residues. The kept DNA is CDR3 alone, 45 bases in frame from the first base. V is cut back by 4 bases and J by 5 bases, with 7 bases in the junction unmatched. Reading the germline V gene (reference sequence) gives CDR1 GTSNPN and CDR2 SVGIG. General conclusions and limits of the study: Naive subsets generally had larger estimated clonotype richness than memory subsets did. Sharing across a few donors was observed for around 4.8% of naive CD4, under 4% of naive CD8, over 2% of memory CD4, and about 0.39% of memory CD8 clonotypes. Compared with non-shared clonotypes, the clonotypes found in all four sorted-subset donors had higher generation probabilities. Incomplete sequencing was indicated by rarefaction of sorted-subset datasets, despite the large sequencing depth. Because the study included a small number of donors, the genetic and exposure-history diversity represented was limited. Based on pairwise subsampling, the degree of clonotype sharing among donors was expected to be affected by sequencing depth. Sampling was restricted to blood, and TCR repertoires in tissues likely differ from the TCR repertoires found in blood.

Input material: memory CD4+ T cells sorted from blood. The sample's cell subset or site label, decoded: CD45RA-negative fraction. The source of this sequence is a young woman in good health. The V and J genes are TRBV30 and TRBJ2-2, with 10 junctional bases fitting TRBD2. The CDR3 loop reads CAWKRAGGQTGELFF. The sequenced DNA: TGTGCCTGGAAGCGAGCGGGAGGGCAGACCGGGGAGCTGTTTTTT.